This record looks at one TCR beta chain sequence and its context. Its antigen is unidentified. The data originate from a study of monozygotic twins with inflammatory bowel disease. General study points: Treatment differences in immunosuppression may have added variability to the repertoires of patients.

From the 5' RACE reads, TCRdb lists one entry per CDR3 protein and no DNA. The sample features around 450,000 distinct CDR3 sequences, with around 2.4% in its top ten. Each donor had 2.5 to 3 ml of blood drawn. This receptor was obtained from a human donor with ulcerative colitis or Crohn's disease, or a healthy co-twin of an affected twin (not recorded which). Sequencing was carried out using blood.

CDR3 protein: CASSYSWKQDGYTF. The V gene is TRBV6-2 or TRBV6-3, the J gene TRBJ1-2. CDR1 and CDR2 from the germline V gene are MNHEY and SVGEGT. The CDR3 runs 14 residues.